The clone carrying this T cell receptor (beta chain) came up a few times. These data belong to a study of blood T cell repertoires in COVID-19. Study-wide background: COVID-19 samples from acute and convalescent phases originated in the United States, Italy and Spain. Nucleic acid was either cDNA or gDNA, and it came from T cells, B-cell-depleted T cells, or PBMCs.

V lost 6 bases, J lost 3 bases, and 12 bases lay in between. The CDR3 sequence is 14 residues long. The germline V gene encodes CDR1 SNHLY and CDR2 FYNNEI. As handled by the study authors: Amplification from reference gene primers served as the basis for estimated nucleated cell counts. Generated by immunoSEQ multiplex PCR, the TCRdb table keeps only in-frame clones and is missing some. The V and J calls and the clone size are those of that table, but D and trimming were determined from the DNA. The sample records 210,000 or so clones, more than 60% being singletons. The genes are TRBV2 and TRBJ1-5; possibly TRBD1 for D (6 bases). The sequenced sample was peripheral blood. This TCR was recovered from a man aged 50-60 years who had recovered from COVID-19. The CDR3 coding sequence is TGTGCCAGCAGGTCACAGGGAGACAATCAGCCCCAGCATTTT. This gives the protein CASRSQGDNQPQHF. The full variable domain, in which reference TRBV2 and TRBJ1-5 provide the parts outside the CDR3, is EPEVTQTPSHQVTQMGQEVILRCVPISNHLYFYWYRQILGQKVEFLVSFYNNEISEKSEIFDDQFSVERPDGSNFTLKIRSTKLEDSAMYFCASRSQGDNQPQHFGDGTRLSIL.